This T cell receptor (beta chain) appears in the sequencing data of a study of blood T cell repertoires in COVID-19. Study details: Acute and convalescent COVID-19 specimens originated in the United States, Italy and Spain. Sample material is recorded as cDNA or gDNA derived from T cells, B-cell-depleted T cells, or PBMCs.

J was trimmed by 12 bases and V by 0 bases; bases with no gene match: 5. This CDR3 region has 16 residues. The germline CDR1 and CDR2 sequences are SGHDN and FVKESK. Per the original methods: Amplification of reference gene primers provided the estimated nucleated cell counts. Assay: immunoSEQ multiplex PCR; the TCRdb copy retains only in-frame clones and omits some. V and J calls and clone size follow that table, whereas D and trimming were derived from the DNA. There are 200,000 or so clones in the sample; about 80% occur only once, and 6.9% lies in the top ten. The receptor's source is a human donor with acute or convalescent COVID-19. The donor label of this sample is uncertain. The J gene is TRBJ2-1, the V gene TRBV14; 16 bases line up with TRBD2. The sequenced sample was peripheral blood. In DNA, the CDR3 is TGTGCCAGCAGCCAAGACGGGACTAGCGGGAGGGAGAGGCAGTTCTTC. Amino acid sequence: CASSQDGTSGRERQFF.